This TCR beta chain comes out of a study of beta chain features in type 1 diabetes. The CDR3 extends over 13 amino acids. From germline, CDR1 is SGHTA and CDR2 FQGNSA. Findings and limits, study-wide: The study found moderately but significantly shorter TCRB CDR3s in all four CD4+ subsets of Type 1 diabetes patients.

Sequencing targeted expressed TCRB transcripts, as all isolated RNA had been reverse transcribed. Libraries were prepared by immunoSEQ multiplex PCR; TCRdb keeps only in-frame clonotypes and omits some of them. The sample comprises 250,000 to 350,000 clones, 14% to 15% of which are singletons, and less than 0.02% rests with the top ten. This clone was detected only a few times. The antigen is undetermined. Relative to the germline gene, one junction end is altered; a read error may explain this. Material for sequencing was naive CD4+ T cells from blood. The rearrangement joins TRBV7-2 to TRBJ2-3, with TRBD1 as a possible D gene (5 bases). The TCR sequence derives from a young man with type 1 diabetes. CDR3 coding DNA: TGTGCCAGCTGCTTTTCTAAGGGGGATACGCAGTATTTT. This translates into CASCFSKGDTQYF.